These T cell receptor beta chains were read from a single sample in a study of siplizumab effects on memory and regulatory T cells. Assay: immunoSEQ multiplex PCR; the TCRdb copy retains only in-frame clones and omits some. The data contain roughly 100,000 clones, over 95% of them singletons. Sequenced sample: naive CD4+ T cells sorted from blood. These receptors all stem from a human donor in good health. Each CDR3 is given with its conserved first and last residue. The order of the fields is J gene, clone size, V gene, D gene, CDR3 protein, CDR3 DNA. A D gene is named only where the DNA matches it firmly. Clone size is shown for a subset of rows, as once, few, many or a class of expanded clone.

TRBJ2-1 . TRBV21-1 . CASSKEGQGFYNEQFF TGTGCCAGCAGCAAAGAAGGACAGGGGTTCTACAATGAGCAGTTCTTC
TRBJ1-5 . TRBV5-1 TRBD1 CASSPGQGQPQHF TGCGCCAGCAGCCCTGGACAGGGCCAGCCCCAGCATTTT
TRBJ1-2 . TRBV6-5 TRBD1 CASSYTTRDRGHGYTF TGTGCCAGCAGTTATACAACCAGGGACAGGGGTCATGGCTACACCTTC
TRBJ2-5 . TRBV15 TRBD2 CATSREFLAGGSKYQETQYF TGTGCCACCAGCAGAGAGTTTCTAGCGGGGGGGTCTAAGTACCAAGAGACCCAGTACTTC
TRBJ2-7 . TRBV28 TRBD1 CASSLDRGREQYF TGTGCCAGCAGTTTAGACAGGGGGCGCGAGCAGTACTTC
TRBJ2-3 . TRBV5-6 TRBD2 CASSQRTSLNTDTQYF TGTGCCAGCAGCCAAAGGACTAGTCTTAACACAGATACGCAGTATTTT
TRBJ2-1 . TRBV9 TRBD2 CASSVVGTSVYNEQFF TGTGCCAGCAGCGTAGTTGGGACTAGCGTTTACAATGAGCAGTTCTTC
TRBJ1-1 . TRBV6-5 . CASSRTRGTEAFF TGTGCCAGCAGTCGGACGCGGGGGACTGAAGCTTTCTTT
TRBJ1-5 . TRBV5-6 TRBD1 CASSSRLDRAYSNQPQHF TGTGCCAGCAGCTCCCGGTTGGACAGGGCGTATAGCAATCAGCCCCAGCATTTT
TRBJ2-1 . TRBV6-1 . CAVRGEGYNEQFF TGTGCCGTGAGGGGCGAGGGATACAATGAGCAGTTCTTC
TRBJ2-1 . TRBV20-1 . CSASAGGQFF TGCAGTGCTAGTGCCGGGGGGCAGTTCTTC
TRBJ1-1 . TRBV25-1 . CASSTEVNTEAFF TGTGCCAGCTCGACAGAAGTGAACACTGAAGCTTTCTTT
TRBJ1-4 . TRBV5-1 . CASRSQWSDEKLFF TGCGCCAGCAGAAGTCAGTGGAGCGATGAAAAACTGTTTTTT
TRBJ1-2 . TRBV21-1 . CASSLDNRDGAYGYTF TGTGCCAGCAGCCTCGATAACCGGGACGGAGCTTATGGCTACACCTTC
TRBJ1-1 . TRBV6-5 . CASSYSGEGEAFF TGTGCCAGCAGTTACTCGGGGGAGGGTGAAGCTTTCTTT
TRBJ2-1 once TRBV7-2 TRBD2 CASSFLAGDYNEQFF TGTGCCAGCAGCTTCCTAGCGGGGGACTACAATGAGCAGTTCTTC
TRBJ2-1 . TRBV9 . CASSVGVASNEQFF TGTGCCAGCAGCGTAGGGGTAGCGAGTAATGAGCAGTTCTTC
TRBJ1-5 . TRBV6-5 . CASRRDEGPHQPQHF TGTGCCAGCAGGCGCGACGAGGGGCCCCATCAGCCCCAGCATTTT
TRBJ1-6 . TRBV2 TRBD1 CASNLQGSESSPLHF TGTGCCAGCAATTTACAGGGGAGTGAGAGTTCACCCCTCCACTTT
TRBJ2-3 . TRBV5-1 TRBD2 CASSRIGGGGTDTQYF TGCGCCAGCAGTAGAATTGGCGGGGGAGGCACAGATACGCAGTATTTT
TRBJ2-1 . TRBV10-3 TRBD2 CAISPGLAGGSYNEQFF TGTGCCATCAGCCCGGGACTAGCGGGGGGATCCTACAATGAGCAGTTCTTC
TRBJ1-2 . TRBV27 . CASSRTANYGYTF TGTGCCAGCAGCCGTACAGCTAACTATGGCTACACCTTC
TRBJ2-2 . TRBV28 TRBD1 CASLSPGQGIAGELFF TGTGCCAGCCTTTCTCCGGGACAGGGGATAGCCGGGGAGCTGTTTTTT
TRBJ2-7 . TRBV6-1 . CASSRWSHEQYF TGTGCCAGCTCCAGGTGGTCCCACGAGCAGTACTTC
TRBJ2-3 . TRBV10-1 . CARRVEVDTQYF TGCGCCAGGAGGGTAGAAGTCGACACGCAGTATTTT
TRBJ1-4 . TRBV6-6 . CAIRPGDNEKLFF TGTGCCATCCGCCCCGGGGATAATGAAAAACTGTTTTTT
TRBJ1-4 . TRBV9 . CASSVEGGHTNEKLFF TGTGCCAGCAGCGTAGAAGGGGGTCATACTAATGAAAAACTGTTTTTT
TRBJ2-5 . TRBV5-1 . CASSYIAGQLGTQYF TGCGCCAGCAGCTATATCGCGGGACAGCTGGGGACCCAGTACTTC
TRBJ2-1 . TRBV7-6 TRBD2 CASSSPDGLAVTYNEQFF TGTGCCAGCAGCTCGCCCGACGGACTAGCGGTTACCTACAATGAGCAGTTCTTC
TRBJ2-7 . TRBV7-3 . CASSPGVGGPFYEQYF TGTGCCAGCAGCCCGGGGGTCGGGGGCCCCTTCTACGAGCAGTACTTC
TRBJ2-3 . TRBV11-2 . CASSPTGSTDTQYF TGTGCCAGCAGCCCAACGGGGAGCACAGATACGCAGTATTTT
TRBJ1-5 . TRBV7-2 . CASSLVAGGNQPQHF TGTGCCAGCAGCTTGGTTGCGGGTGGCAATCAGCCCCAGCATTTT
TRBJ1-4 . TRBV4-3 TRBD1 CASSPQWMNTGTVFF TGCGCCAGCAGCCCCCAATGGATGAACACCGGGACAGTGTTTTTT
TRBJ2-5 . TRBV10-3 TRBD1 CAISESKGPGGMETQYF TGTGCCATCAGTGAGTCGAAGGGTCCAGGGGGTATGGAGACCCAGTACTTC
TRBJ1-5 . TRBV28 . CASSYGSNSNQPQHF TGTGCCAGCAGTTATGGCAGTAATAGCAATCAGCCCCAGCATTTT
TRBJ2-5 . TRBV7-2 TRBD2 CASSLERALLAGAQETQYF TGTGCCAGCAGCCTAGAACGCGCCCTACTAGCGGGGGCCCAAGAGACCCAGTACTTC
TRBJ1-5 . TRBV2 . CASSGMSKQPQHF TGTGCCAGCAGTGGTATGAGTAAGCAGCCCCAGCATTTT
TRBJ2-3 . TRBV18 . CASSPGTSTDTQYF TGTGCCAGCTCCCCCGGGACTAGCACAGATACGCAGTATTTT
TRBJ2-2 . TRBV2 . CASSAREPSTGELFF TGTGCCAGCAGCGCCCGGGAGCCCTCCACCGGGGAGCTGTTTTTT
TRBJ2-1 . TRBV5-4 TRBD1 CASSSRDRGEIEQFF TGTGCCAGCAGCAGCCGGGACAGGGGGGAGATTGAGCAGTTCTTC
TRBJ1-1 . TRBV6-1 TRBD1 CASSEGQLTEAFF TGTGCCAGCAGTGAGGGACAGCTGACTGAAGCTTTCTTT
TRBJ1-6 . TRBV5-4 . CASSLPNSPLHF TGTGCCAGCAGCTTACCGAATTCACCCCTCCACTTT
TRBJ2-2 . TRBV7-6 TRBD1 CASSLPVRGPDTGELFF TGTGCCAGCAGCTTACCGGTTAGGGGGCCTGACACCGGGGAGCTGTTTTTT
TRBJ2-2 . TRBV4-3 . CASSQELGGHTGELFF TGCGCCAGCAGCCAAGAGCTGGGGGGCCACACCGGGGAGCTGTTTTTT
TRBJ1-6 . TRBV5-1 TRBD1 CASSLGQAFSPLHF TGCGCCAGCAGCTTAGGACAGGCCTTCTCACCCCTCCACTTT
TRBJ2-7 . TRBV7-9 . CASSLLGGGIYEQYF TGTGCCAGCAGCTTACTAGGAGGGGGTATCTACGAGCAGTACTTC
TRBJ2-3 . TRBV4-2 . CASSQDRGAGITDTQYF TGTGCCAGCAGCCAAGATAGGGGCGCAGGGATCACAGATACGCAGTATTTT
TRBJ2-2 . TRBV12-5 . CASGAGTGELFF TGTGCTAGTGGTGCTGGGACCGGGGAGCTGTTTTTT
TRBJ2-1 . TRBV29-1 TRBD2 CSVAHGLAGGDEQFF TGCAGCGTTGCCCATGGACTAGCGGGGGGAGATGAGCAGTTCTTC
TRBJ2-1 . TRBV6-1 TRBD2 CASSERGLAGGKYNEQFF TGTGCCAGCAGTGAACGGGGACTAGCGGGGGGGAAATACAATGAGCAGTTCTTC
TRBJ2-7 . TRBV7-8 . CASSPRTISYEQYF TGTGCCAGCAGCCCCCGGACCATCTCCTACGAGCAGTACTTC
TRBJ2-3 once TRBV27 TRBD2 CASNLRRTSGGTDTQYF TGTGCCAGCAACCTTAGGAGGACTAGCGGGGGCACAGATACGCAGTATTTT